A selection of T cell receptor beta chains follows, all from one sample in a study of radiation and T cells in renal cell carcinoma. Clones were read by immunoSEQ multiplex PCR, and TCRdb kept only the in-frame ones, dropping some. The table has approximately 140,000 clones, roughly 90% seen once; the top ten hold roughly 4.1%. Sequenced material: blood, taken from a patient whose treatment included radiotherapy and nephrectomy. The receptors were gathered from a woman in her seventies with renal cell carcinoma. Each CDR3 is given with its conserved first and last residue. The D gene is left open where the match is weak. Only some rows state a clone size, as once, few, many or a class for expanded clones.

D gene: NA; clone size: NA; J gene: TRBJ1-5; V gene: TRBV4-1; CDR3 DNA: TGCGCCAGCAGCCCCGGGATCGATAGCAATCAGCCCCAGCATTTT; CDR3 protein: CASSPGIDSNQPQHF
D gene: NA; clone size: NA; J gene: TRBJ2-5; V gene: TRBV28; CDR3 DNA: TGTGCCAGCAGTCCTCACGGGGTCCAAGAGACCCAGTACTTC; CDR3 protein: CASSPHGVQETQYF
D gene: TRBD1; clone size: NA; J gene: TRBJ1-1; V gene: TRBV11-1; CDR3 DNA: TGTGCCAGCAGCCTCCTTAGGACAGGGGGAGGCACTGAAGCTTTCTTT; CDR3 protein: CASSLLRTGGGTEAFF
D gene: TRBD1; clone size: NA; J gene: TRBJ1-1; V gene: TRBV25-1; CDR3 DNA: TGTGCCAGCAGTGCCGGGTACAGGGGGCCGGGTGGCACTGAAGCTTTCTTT; CDR3 protein: CASSAGYRGPGGTEAFF
D gene: TRBD1; clone size: NA; J gene: TRBJ2-5; V gene: TRBV5-1; CDR3 DNA: TGCGCCAGCAGCATAGGGACAGACCAAGAGACCCAGTACTTC; CDR3 protein: CASSIGTDQETQYF
D gene: TRBD1; clone size: once; J gene: TRBJ1-1; V gene: TRBV11-3; CDR3 DNA: TGTGCCAGCAGCTTTAGACAGGGCGGAAGAACTGAAGCTTTCTTT; CDR3 protein: CASSFRQGGRTEAFF
D gene: NA; clone size: NA; J gene: TRBJ1-3; V gene: TRBV6-1; CDR3 DNA: TGTGCCAGCAGTACCGGGCTGAGGGGAGGCACCATATATTTT; CDR3 protein: CASSTGLRGGTIYF
D gene: NA; clone size: NA; J gene: TRBJ2-3; V gene: TRBV11-1; CDR3 DNA: TGTGCCAGCAGCTTCCGGGGCACAGATACGCAGTATTTT; CDR3 protein: CASSFRGTDTQYF
D gene: NA; clone size: NA; J gene: TRBJ2-2; V gene: TRBV11-3; CDR3 DNA: TGTGCCAGCAGCTTAGCCGGGGAAATAAACACCGGGGAGCTGTTTTTT; CDR3 protein: CASSLAGEINTGELFF
D gene: NA; clone size: NA; J gene: TRBJ1-5; V gene: TRBV6-5; CDR3 DNA: TGTGCCAGCAGTTGGAAATCGAATCAGCCCCAGCATTTT; CDR3 protein: CASSWKSNQPQHF
D gene: TRBD2; clone size: once; J gene: TRBJ2-2; V gene: TRBV2; CDR3 DNA: TGTGCCAGCAGTGAACGGGCTAGCGGGGGGACCGGGGAGCTGTTTTTT; CDR3 protein: CASSERASGGTGELFF
D gene: NA; clone size: NA; J gene: TRBJ1-3; V gene: TRBV5-8; CDR3 DNA: TGTGCCAGCAGCTTTAGGCTTCACTCTGGAAACACCATATATTTT; CDR3 protein: CASSFRLHSGNTIYF
D gene: NA; clone size: once; J gene: TRBJ1-1; V gene: TRBV7-2; CDR3 DNA: TGTGCCAGCAGCTTCATGAACACTGAAGCTTTCTTT; CDR3 protein: CASSFMNTEAFF
D gene: NA; clone size: NA; J gene: TRBJ2-5; V gene: TRBV9; CDR3 DNA: TGTGCCAGCAGCCAAGATCCGGGGAGCCAAGAGACCCAGTACTTC; CDR3 protein: CASSQDPGSQETQYF
D gene: TRBD1; clone size: NA; J gene: TRBJ2-7; V gene: TRBV7-3; CDR3 DNA: TGTGCCAGCAGCTCGGGACAGGGCAGTCACGAGCAGTACTTC; CDR3 protein: CASSSGQGSHEQYF
D gene: NA; clone size: NA; J gene: TRBJ1-6; V gene: TRBV30; CDR3 DNA: TGTGCCTGGAGTGTACAACAGTCTGGTCGCTCACCCCTCCACTTT; CDR3 protein: CAWSVQQSGRSPLHF
D gene: NA; clone size: NA; J gene: TRBJ1-1; V gene: TRBV19; CDR3 DNA: TGTGCCAGTAGTCCACAAGTTGGGGGGCCAGCTTTCTTT; CDR3 protein: CASSPQVGGPAFF
D gene: NA; clone size: NA; J gene: TRBJ1-5; V gene: TRBV28; CDR3 DNA: TGTGCCAGCAGAGGAGACCGCAATCAGCCCCAGCATTTT; CDR3 protein: CASRGDRNQPQHF
D gene: NA; clone size: NA; J gene: TRBJ2-7; V gene: TRBV5-5; CDR3 DNA: TGTGCCAGCAGCTTGGTACAGGGCTACGAGCAGTACTTC; CDR3 protein: CASSLVQGYEQYF
D gene: NA; clone size: NA; J gene: TRBJ2-3; V gene: TRBV7-2; CDR3 DNA: TGTGCCAGCAGCTTCTCGGGGGAGGGCACAGATACGCAGTATTTT; CDR3 protein: CASSFSGEGTDTQYF
D gene: TRBD2; clone size: NA; J gene: TRBJ2-1; V gene: TRBV5-4; CDR3 DNA: TGTGCCAGCAGCTTGGCAACTAGCGGGGGGGCCTACAATGAGCAGTTCTTC; CDR3 protein: CASSLATSGGAYNEQFF
D gene: NA; clone size: once; J gene: TRBJ2-1; V gene: TRBV6-4; CDR3 DNA: TGTGCCAGCAGGGTAGATGAGCAGTTCTTC; CDR3 protein: CASRVDEQFF
D gene: TRBD1; clone size: NA; J gene: TRBJ2-7; V gene: TRBV11-2; CDR3 DNA: TGTGCCAGCAGCATCCGGGACAGACTTTCCTACGAGCAGTACTTC; CDR3 protein: CASSIRDRLSYEQYF
D gene: NA; clone size: once; J gene: TRBJ2-5; V gene: TRBV11-2; CDR3 DNA: TGTGCCAGCAGCTTCCGGGACTTCCAAGAGACCCAGTACTTC; CDR3 protein: CASSFRDFQETQYF
D gene: NA; clone size: NA; J gene: TRBJ2-1; V gene: TRBV6-6; CDR3 DNA: TGTGCCAGCCGTTTGGAAATCTCCTACAATGAGCAGTTCTTC; CDR3 protein: CASRLEISYNEQFF
D gene: NA; clone size: once; J gene: TRBJ2-1; V gene: TRBV14; CDR3 DNA: TGTGCCAGCACCCTCGGTCCTAGTGGTAGGAATGAGCAGTTCTTC; CDR3 protein: CASTLGPSGRNEQFF
D gene: TRBD1; clone size: NA; J gene: TRBJ1-3; V gene: TRBV7-8; CDR3 DNA: TGTGCCAGCAGCTCTCCATCAGGGGGCTTTGGAAACACCATATATTTT; CDR3 protein: CASSSPSGGFGNTIYF
D gene: TRBD1; clone size: NA; J gene: TRBJ2-7; V gene: TRBV18; CDR3 DNA: TGTGCCAGCTCACCTTTCGGGGACAGCTACGAGCAGTACTTC; CDR3 protein: CASSPFGDSYEQYF
D gene: TRBD1; clone size: once; J gene: TRBJ2-7; V gene: TRBV30; CDR3 DNA: TGTGCAGGGCCCCCCAGGGGGCAGGACGAGCAGTACTTC; CDR3 protein: CAGPPRGQDEQYF